What follows describes a single T cell receptor (beta chain). Its antigen is undetermined. The CDR3 consists of 17 residues. CDR1 is MNHEY, CDR2 SMNVEV, per germline (reference sequence). Trimming cost V 4 bases and J 0 bases, with 18 bases left between them. TCRdb passed the reads through MiXCR, listing each CDR3 protein once. The table shows around 770,000 distinct CDR3 sequences, with 25% to 30% occurring only once. The data originate from a study of T cell repertoires in cytomegalovirus infection. At the level of the study: Public TCR beta signatures provided an indication of both CMV infection and a matching HLA type.

Broader study findings: Individuals carrying CMV plus the relevant HLA were identified by cumulative frequency of public TCR beta families. Clonotype analysis showed dominance of the ex vivo response by HLA-C-restricted CMV-specific TCR beta clonotypes.

The sequences come from cultured CD8+ T cells from PBMCs, collected from culture after CMV antigen stimulation. This receptor was taken from a human donor in good health (CMV status not recorded). Some clones in this sample may be carry-over from other donors' samples. The rearrangement joins TRBV27 to TRBJ1-1, with D possibly matching TRBD1 (6 bases). In nucleotides, the CDR3 is TGTGCCAGCAGTTCGACCCGGACAGCGTTCATGAACACTGAAGCTTTCTTT. It codes for CASSSTRTAFMNTEAFF.